What follows are 31 T cell receptor beta chains derived from one specimen sequenced in a study of T-cell memory formation after mild COVID-19 (dated by TCRdb to the early 2020s). Preparation of the library involved 5' RACE. The data were produced on an Illumina NovaSeq 6000. TCRdb reprocessing: public reads trimmed at Q25 with fastp, clones called with MiXCR, in-frame beta chains kept. Rows with a matching CDR3 protein are joined into one entry that keeps the most common DNA and genes. Here the sample has about 320,000 distinct CDR3 sequences; 13% to 15% occur a single time. Approximately 22% of the sample goes to the ten largest clones. The sequenced material came from PBMCs or a T cell subset sorted from them (not recorded which). The source of these receptors is a man in his late teens or twenties who had mild COVID-19 (a few samples of this study predate the infection). The sample titles of this study are shuffled in the database, so cell type and time point are left out; the donor was told from shared clones.

The V and J genes are TRBV29-1 and TRBJ2-1; 8 nucleotides line up with TRBD1. The V and J ends lost 8 bases and 6 bases, in that order; junction bases with no gene match: 9. Germline V CDR1 and CDR2: SQVTM, ANQGSEA. This CDR3 is 13 amino acids long. CDR3 region: CSTDRGLSNEQFF. The CDR3, as DNA: TGCAGCACCGACAGGGGCCTCAGCAATGAGCAGTTCTTC.

The sample holds a few counts of this clonotype. This sequence joins TRBV4-2 and TRBJ2-5; TRBD2 aligns across 7 bases. CDR1 and CDR2 from the germline V gene are LGHNA and YNFKEQ. Germline trimming cut 0 bases from V and 2 bases from J; bases unmatched to any gene: 9. The CDR3 has 17 residues. The DNA for the CDR3 is TGTGCCAGCAGCCAAGAGGGCCCTCTAGCGGAGCAAGAGACCCAGTACTTC. This encodes CASSQEGPLAEQETQYF.

This clonotype was recorded many times. The chain combines TRBV6-2 or TRBV6-3 with TRBJ1-1, with D possibly matching TRBD1 (5 bases). The CDR3 has 19 amino acids. Trimming pared 6 bases from V and 7 bases from J, leaving 33 bases between. Germline loops: CDR1 MNHEY, CDR2 SVGEGT. The CDR3 DNA reads TGTGCCAGCAGACGGAGGCCAGCACTCAGGGTAGGACGGGACGGTGAAGCTTTCTTT. Translated, it gives CASRRRPALRVGRDGEAFF.

This clonotype was detected only once. The chain has TRBV7-9 and TRBJ2-2; TRBD1 might be the D (7 bases). Trimming pared 5 bases from V and 2 bases from J, leaving 12 bases between. The germline V gene encodes CDR1 SEHNR and CDR2 FQNEAQ (reference sequence). This CDR3 is 15 amino acids long. CDR3 residues: CASSPRDSNTGELFF. Written as DNA, the CDR3 is TGTGCCAGCAGCCCGCGGGACAGTAACACCGGGGAGCTGTTTTTT.

The table lists this clonotype with a few counts. V gene TRBV10-3 combines with J gene TRBJ2-2, with 7 bases identical to TRBD2. CDR1 and CDR2 (germline): ENHRY, SYGVKD. The V segment lost 0 bases and the J segment 7 bases; nucleotides outside the gene matches: 5. The CDR3 runs 15 residues. The CDR3 loop reads CAISESTGGIGELFF. The CDR3 DNA reads as TGTGCCATCAGTGAGTCGACGGGGGGTATCGGGGAGCTGTTTTTT.

The J gene is TRBJ1-5, the V gene TRBV12-3 or TRBV12-4; no clear D. The CDR3 totals 15 residues. Between the trimmed V and J ends, which lost 6 bases and 2 bases, there was a span of 14 bases. CDR3 sequence reads: CASSLSDGGNQPQHF. The CDR3, as DNA: TGTGCCAGCAGCCTCAGTGACGGGGGCAATCAGCCCCAGCATTTT.

This clonotype was seen a handful of times. V usage is TRBV27 and J usage is TRBJ2-7; D is unclear. The CDR3 contains 13 residues. Trimming shortened V by 6 bases and J by 3 bases, and 12 bases separated the two germline ends. The germline gives CDR1 MNHEY, CDR2 SMNVEV (reference sequence). The CDR3, as DNA: TGTGCCAGCAGCAGGACCTTAGGCTACGAGCAGTACTTC. The encoded protein is CASSRTLGYEQYF.

This chain links TRBV20-1 with TRBJ2-7; TRBD1 agrees at 9 bases. CDR3 size: 12 residues. Germline V gene data show CDR1 as DFQATT and CDR2 as SNEGSKA (reference sequence). V was clipped by 5 bases and J by 3 bases; unmatched bases: 2. CDR3 nucleotide sequence: TGCAGTGCTGTGGGACAGGGCTACGAGCAGTACGTC. It yields the protein CSAVGQGYEQYV.

This clonotype turned up a few times. CDR3 in DNA: TGTGCCAGCAGCGCCGCTGACGGGGGAGGGGAGACCCAGTACTTC. It codes for CASSAADGGGETQYF. J is TRBJ2-5 and V is TRBV9; 7 bases match TRBD2. The CDR3 runs 15 residues. Losses at the gene ends were 3 bases for V and 5 bases for J; bases not matched to a gene: 10. Germline CDR1 reads SGDLS; CDR2 reads YYNGEE.

This clonotype was counted only a few times. The CDR3 reads CASSVGAGPQETQYF. The CDR3 DNA reads as TGTGCCAGCAGCGTAGGGGCGGGTCCCCAAGAGACCCAGTACTTC. The chain uses TRBV9 and TRBJ2-5, with D perhaps matching TRBD2 (5 bases). Trimming cost V 0 bases and J 1 base, with 10 bases left between them. The germline V gene encodes CDR1 SGDLS and CDR2 YYNGEE. The CDR3 is made up of 15 amino acids.

The table lists this clonotype with a few counts. The chain has TRBV5-1 and TRBJ1-2; D is possibly TRBD1 (5 bases). This CDR3 comprises 15 residues. Germline values: CDR1 SGHRS, CDR2 YFSETQ. V lost 4 bases and J lost 4, with 17 bases in between. CDR3 loop: CASSISGQGGYGYTF. The CDR3 nucleotides are TGCGCCAGCAGCATAAGCGGTCAGGGAGGCTATGGCTACACCTTC.

The V and J genes are TRBV12-3 or TRBV12-4 and TRBJ1-1, with 9 bases aligning to TRBD1. The CDR3 totals 12 residues. Trimming at V came to 7 bases and at J to 8 bases, leaving 5 bases not matched to a gene. The CDR3 sequence is CASTPGQGEAFF. The CDR3 DNA reads as TGTGCCAGCACCCCGGGACAGGGCGAAGCTTTCTTT.

This clonotype was recorded a few times. The rearrangement joins TRBV12-3 or TRBV12-4 to TRBJ1-1; D remains unclear. This CDR3 is built from 13 residues. V was trimmed by 8 bases and J by 11 bases, leaving 21 bases between them. The CDR3 loop reads CASSERATNGAFF. The DNA for the CDR3 is TGTGCCAGCTCCGAGAGGGCGACAAACGGGGCTTTCTTT.

This clonotype has just a few counts. V and J are TRBV9 and TRBJ2-1, with D possibly called TRBD1 or TRBD2 (6 bases each). Germline assignment: CDR1 SGDLS and CDR2 YYNGEE. Deletions cut 7 bases from V and 1 base from J, with 18 bases between. The CDR3 is 16 residues long. The CDR3 region is CASGLQGSPSYNEQFF. DNA for the CDR3: TGTGCCAGCGGACTACAGGGCAGCCCATCCTACAATGAGCAGTTCTTC. Complete variable domain (other parts from reference TRBV9 and TRBJ2-1): DSGVTQTPKHLITATGQRVTLRCSPRSGDLSVYWYQQSLDQGLQFLIQYYNGEERAKGNILERFSAQQFPDLHSELNLSSLELGDSALYFCASGLQGSPSYNEQFFGPGTRLTVL.

This clonotype was counted only a few times. This chain links TRBV12-3 or TRBV12-4 with TRBJ1-5; 12 bases are a match to TRBD1. J lost 5 bases, V lost 7 bases, and 6 bases had no gene match. The CDR3 contains 15 residues. CDR3 loop: CASTQGDRGHQPQHF. The CDR3 DNA reads TGTGCCAGCACCCAAGGGGACAGGGGGCATCAGCCCCAGCATTTT.

This clonotype was seen at least ten times. Here the CDR3 DNA reads TGTGCCAGCAGCCCCCTCAACGGGGCGGAGACCCAGTACTTC. Translation: CASSPLNGAETQYF. The gene calls are TRBV12-3 or TRBV12-4 and TRBJ2-5; D is perhaps TRBD1 or TRBD2 (5 bases each). CDR3 length equals 14 residues. Trimming removed 6 bases from V and 5 bases from J, with 16 bases in between.

This clonotype was seen only a few times. DNA for the CDR3: TGTGCCAGCAGGCGGACAGGGAACGACGAAAAACTGTTTTTT. Its translation is CASRRTGNDEKLFF. The chain links TRBV11-2 to TRBJ1-4; 8 nucleotides agree with TRBD1. V was pared by 6 bases and J by 8 bases, with 8 bases of the junction left unmatched. The CDR3 runs to 14 residues. Germline assignment: CDR1 SGHAT and CDR2 FQNNGV.

This clonotype has more than one count but fewer than ten. The chain couples TRBV6-2 or TRBV6-3 to TRBJ2-7; D is uncertain. Trimming cost V 10 bases and J 6 bases, with 19 bases left between them. CDR3 size: 13 residues. The V gene's germline CDR1 is MNHEY and CDR2 SVGEGT. Here the CDR3 DNA reads TGTGCCACCGAGGCGTGGTCGTTGGGCGAGCAGTACTTC. Translation gives CATEAWSLGEQYF.

The table lists this clonotype with a few counts. This chain uses TRBV2 with TRBJ1-2; TRBD1 is a possible D gene (6 bases). CDR1 is SNHLY and CDR2 is FYNNEI in the germline V gene. V shed 2 bases and J shed 4 bases, with 14 bases lying between them. The CDR3 contains 15 residues. DNA for the CDR3: TGTGCCAGCAGTGAAAGGGCAGGGGAAGGCTATGGCTACACCTTC. Its translation: CASSERAGEGYGYTF.

This clonotype came up many times. This chain connects TRBV7-2 to TRBJ2-3; TRBD2 agrees at 11 bases. From germline, CDR1 is SGHTA and CDR2 FQGNSA. CDR3 size: 19 residues. The V and J ends lost 1 base and 0 bases, in that order; junction bases with no gene match: 9. CDR3 amino acids: CASSLGLAGGPSSTDTQYF. The CDR3 DNA reads TGTGCCAGCAGCTTAGGGCTAGCGGGGGGCCCTTCTAGCACAGATACGCAGTATTTT.

This clonotype was counted a few times. The rearrangement links TRBV9 to TRBJ2-3; 7 bases align to TRBD2. CDR3 size: 13 residues. CDR1 is SGDLS, CDR2 YYNGEE, per germline. V shed 4 bases, J shed 1 base, and the junction held 0 bases outside the gene matches. The CDR3 nucleotides read TGTGCCAGCAGCACTAGCGGCACAGATACGCAGTATTTT. This codes for CASSTSGTDTQYF.

This clonotype occurred a few times. The chain joins TRBV5-1 to TRBJ1-4; 8 bases are a match to TRBD1. The CDR3 consists of 16 residues. V dropped 2 bases and J dropped 2; count of bases not matched to a gene: 5. Germline V gene lookup returns CDR1 SGHRS and CDR2 YFSETQ. Written as DNA, the CDR3 is TGCGCCAGCAGCTTTTCAGGGGGCGAGACTAATGAAAAACTGTTTTTT. The encoded protein is CASSFSGGETNEKLFF.

The CDR3 loop is CASSLIVSLYNEQFF. The CDR3 nucleotides read TGTGCCAGCAGCTTAATTGTCAGTTTATACAATGAGCAGTTCTTC. The rearrangement links TRBV7-3 to TRBJ2-1; D uncertain. Germline V gene lookup returns CDR1 SGHTA and CDR2 FQGTGA. CDR3 size: 15 residues. V dropped 1 base and J dropped 4 bases, with 11 bases sitting between them. The full variable domain, rest sourced from reference TRBV7-3 and TRBJ2-1, is GAGVSQTPSNKVTEKGKYVELRCDPISGHTALYWYRQSLGQGPEFLIYFQGTGAADDSGLPNDRFFAVRPEGSVSTLKIQRTERGDSAVYLCASSLIVSLYNEQFFGPGTRLTVL.

This clonotype was found a few times. This rearrangement joins TRBV9 to TRBJ2-1; 10 bases agree with TRBD1. V dropped 4 bases and J dropped 7; count of bases not matched to a gene: 8. CDR1 is SGDLS, CDR2 YYNGEE, per germline. This CDR3 comprises 15 residues. The CDR3 sequence is CASSLGGTGANEQFF. The CDR3 coding sequence is TGTGCCAGCAGCCTAGGGGGGACAGGGGCTAATGAGCAGTTCTTC. Based on the CDR3 plus reference TRBV9 and TRBJ2-1, the full variable domain is DSGVTQTPKHLITATGQRVTLRCSPRSGDLSVYWYQQSLDQGLQFLIQYYNGEERAKGNILERFSAQQFPDLHSELNLSSLELGDSALYFCASSLGGTGANEQFFGPGTRLTVL.

The rearrangement uses TRBV6-5 and TRBJ2-5, with a possible D match to TRBD1 (6 bases). This CDR3 region has 14 residues. The V gene's germline CDR1 is MNHEY and CDR2 SVGAGI. The V end was cut by 7 bases, the J end by 5 bases, with 17 bases between. As DNA, the CDR3 is TGTGCCAGCATCCCGATGACAGGATCCGAGACCCAGTACTTC. Its protein product is CASIPMTGSETQYF.

This clonotype appeared a few times. The rearrangement uses TRBV5-1 and TRBJ1-6; D uncertain. The CDR3 totals 12 residues. Germline V gene data show CDR1 as SGHRS and CDR2 as YFSETQ. Trimming took off 5 bases at V and 14 bases at J, with 14 bases between the two ends. CDR3 in amino acids: CASSLDLRSLHF. The CDR3 DNA sequence: TGCGCCAGCAGTCTGGACCTCCGGTCCCTCCACTTT.

The CDR3 DNA sequence: TGCGCCAGCAGCTTCGGTCCAGGGGAAAAACTGTTTTTT. It is translated as CASSFGPGEKLFF. The chain joins TRBV5-1 to TRBJ1-4, with TRBD1 as a possible D gene (5 bases). CDR1 is SGHRS and CDR2 is YFSETQ in the germline V gene. The CDR3 loop spans 13 amino acids. The germline V and J ends were trimmed by 2 bases and 8 bases, with 10 bases remaining between them.

This clonotype was recorded many times. CDR3 in DNA: TGTGCCAGCAGTTTACCCGGGCCGGTATACGAGCAGTACTTC. Translating gives CASSLPGPVYEQYF. This rearrangement joins TRBV6-6 to TRBJ2-7; D call uncertain. The CDR3 runs 14 residues. CDR1 is MNHNY, CDR2 SVGAGI, per germline (reference sequence). V was pared by 4 bases and J by 4 bases, with 14 bases between.

In its sample, this clonotype was seen many times. The chain couples TRBV6-2 or TRBV6-3 to TRBJ2-1; D is perhaps TRBD2 (6 bases). Germline V gene lookup returns CDR1 MNHEY and CDR2 SVGEGT. The CDR3 sequence is 15 residues long. Trimming shortened V by 6 bases and J by 8 bases, and 20 bases separated the two germline ends. The CDR3 DNA sequence: TGTGCCAGCAGCTTGAATCCCGACTGGGGGGATGAGCAGTTCTTC. The encoded protein is CASSLNPDWGDEQFF.

This clonotype occurred many times. The J gene is TRBJ2-7, the V gene TRBV5-1; D may correspond to TRBD1 or TRBD2 (6 bases each). CDR1 is SGHRS and CDR2 is YFSETQ in the germline V gene. This CDR3 is 15 amino acids long. The germline V and J ends were trimmed by 5 bases and 2 bases, with 17 bases remaining between them. The CDR3 nucleotides read TGCGCCAGCAGTTGGGGGGCAGGGGAGGCCTACGAGCAGTACGTC. This translates into CASSWGAGEAYEQYV.

The gene calls are TRBV2 and TRBJ2-3; D gene ambiguous. CDR1 SNHLY and CDR2 FYNNEI come from the germline V gene. With 5 bases removed from V and 5 bases from J, the gap between germline ends came to 23 bases. This CDR3 has 17 residues. For the CDR3, the DNA is TGTGCCAGCAGTTCCGCGAGGACCAAGCTCAAAGGAGATACGCAGTATTTT. Translated, it gives CASSSARTKLKGDTQYF.